This record concerns one T cell receptor beta chain sequence. Its antigen remains unidentified. This sample stems from a study of vaccination effects on CD4 cells after COVID-19. Looking at the study overall: Sampling occurred 16 days and one week pre-vaccination in a couple of convalescent patients. General observations from the study: In convalescents, spike-reactive clones (those seen post-vaccine) were mainly new vaccine-induced clones.

Per the germline V gene, CDR1 is MGHDK and CDR2 is SYGVNS. V was pared by 3 bases and J by 7 bases, with 21 bases between. This CDR3 has 16 amino acids. Peptide-pool stimulation followed by sequencing identified expanded antigen-specific CD4+ clonotypes in the ViraFEST assay. Cultured cells yielded isolated CD4+ T cells after roughly 11 days. Between March and December 2020, the person had a SARS-CoV-2 infection that PCR confirmed. With about 9.8 ug/ml peptides and about 10 IU/ml IL-2, over 1.5 million PBMC per well were cultured. Cultures got half-medium changes with IL-2 on days 3 and 7. Sequenced by immunoSEQ multiplex PCR; TCRdb stores in-frame clones only, minus some. The sample records 17,000 or so clones, 60% to 80% being singletons.

The chain combines TRBV25-1 with TRBJ1-2, with a tentative D call TRBD1 (6 bases). Here the sequenced sample was CD4+ T cells from PBMCs cultured with SARS-CoV-2 spike peptides, taken before COVID-19 vaccination. The clonotype was recovered from a human donor who had a prior SARS-CoV-2 infection. For the CDR3, the DNA is TGTGCCAGCAGTGACGGGGGCGGGGTAATGGAAGGTGGCTACACCTTC. It translates to CASSDGGGVMEGGYTF.